The clone carrying this TCR beta chain was seen a handful of times. The antigen is not known. The data originate from a study of graft-versus-host responses after intestinal transplantation. Clones were sequenced by immunoSEQ multiplex PCR, and TCRdb holds only the in-frame ones, with some missing. The sample consists of some 97,000 clones, approximately 84% of them appearing once. The germline V and J ends were trimmed by 2 bases and 4 bases, with 14 bases remaining between them. The V gene's germline CDR1 is MDHEN and CDR2 SYDVKM. The CDR3 loop spans 15 amino acids. The clonotype was recovered from a human donor who was the organ donor for an intestinal transplant. The chain carries TRBV28 and TRBJ1-2; D might be TRBD1 (6 bases). The sample was unstimulated CD4+ T cells sorted from spleen or lymph node cells, taken before transplant. CDR3 protein: CASSLRTVRLYGYTF. The CDR3, as DNA: TGTGCCAGCAGTTTAAGGACAGTCCGTCTCTATGGCTACACCTTC.